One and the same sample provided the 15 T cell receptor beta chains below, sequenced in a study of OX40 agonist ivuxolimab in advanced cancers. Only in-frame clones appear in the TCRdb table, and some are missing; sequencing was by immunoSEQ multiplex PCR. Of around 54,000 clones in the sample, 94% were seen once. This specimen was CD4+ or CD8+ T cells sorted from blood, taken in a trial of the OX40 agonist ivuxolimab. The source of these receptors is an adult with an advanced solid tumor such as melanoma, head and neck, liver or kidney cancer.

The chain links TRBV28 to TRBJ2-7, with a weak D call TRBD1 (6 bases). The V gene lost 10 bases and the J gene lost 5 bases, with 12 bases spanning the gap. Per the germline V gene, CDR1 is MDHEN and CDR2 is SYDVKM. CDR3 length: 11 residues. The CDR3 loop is CATGVSHEQYF. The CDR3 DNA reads TGTGCCACAGGGGTGTCCCACGAGCAGTACTTC.

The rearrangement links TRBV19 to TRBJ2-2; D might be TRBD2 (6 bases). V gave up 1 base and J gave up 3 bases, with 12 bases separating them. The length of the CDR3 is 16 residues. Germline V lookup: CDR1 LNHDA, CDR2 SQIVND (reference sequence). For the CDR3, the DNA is TGTGCCAGTAGTATAGGAGGAGGGACGTACACCGGGGAGCTGTTTTTT. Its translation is CASSIGGGTYTGELFF.

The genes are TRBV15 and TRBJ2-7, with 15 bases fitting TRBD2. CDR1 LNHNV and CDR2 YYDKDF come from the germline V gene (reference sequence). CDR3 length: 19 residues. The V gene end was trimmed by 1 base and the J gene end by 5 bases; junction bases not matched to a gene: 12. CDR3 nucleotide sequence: TGTGCCACCAGCAGAGGGTGGACTAGCGGGAGGGCCCGTCAGGACGAGCAGTACTTC. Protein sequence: CATSRGWTSGRARQDEQYF.

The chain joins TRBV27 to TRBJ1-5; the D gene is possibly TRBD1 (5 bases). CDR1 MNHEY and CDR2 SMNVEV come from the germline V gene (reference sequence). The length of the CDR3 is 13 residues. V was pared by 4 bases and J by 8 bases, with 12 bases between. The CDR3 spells CASSSAGNKPQHF. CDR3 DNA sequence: TGTGCCAGCAGTTCGGCAGGGAATAAGCCCCAGCATTTT.

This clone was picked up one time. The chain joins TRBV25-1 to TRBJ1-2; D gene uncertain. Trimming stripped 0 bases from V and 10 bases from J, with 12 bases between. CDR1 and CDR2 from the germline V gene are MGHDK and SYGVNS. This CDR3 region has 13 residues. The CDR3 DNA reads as TGTGCCAGCAGTGAATATCTAAGTCTCGACTACACCTTC. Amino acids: CASSEYLSLDYTF.

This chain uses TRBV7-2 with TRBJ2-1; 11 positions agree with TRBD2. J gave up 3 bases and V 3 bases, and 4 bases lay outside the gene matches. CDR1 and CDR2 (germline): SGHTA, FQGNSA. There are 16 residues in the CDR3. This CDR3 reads CASSFTSGSYYNEQFF. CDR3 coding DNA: TGTGCCAGCAGCTTTACTAGCGGGAGCTACTACAATGAGCAGTTCTTC.

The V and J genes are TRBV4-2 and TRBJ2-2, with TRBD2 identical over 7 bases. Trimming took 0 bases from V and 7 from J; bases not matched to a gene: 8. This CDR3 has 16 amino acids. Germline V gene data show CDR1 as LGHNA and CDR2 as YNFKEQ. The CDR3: CASSQEWREWIGELFF. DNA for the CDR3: TGTGCCAGCAGCCAAGAATGGCGGGAGTGGATCGGGGAGCTGTTTTTT.

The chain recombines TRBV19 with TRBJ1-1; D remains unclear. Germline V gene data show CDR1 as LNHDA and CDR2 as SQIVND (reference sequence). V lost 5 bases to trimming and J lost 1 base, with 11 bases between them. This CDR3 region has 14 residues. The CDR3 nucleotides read TGTGCCAGTAGTCCGCATTTGGGGAACACTGAAGCTTTCTTT. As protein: CASSPHLGNTEAFF.

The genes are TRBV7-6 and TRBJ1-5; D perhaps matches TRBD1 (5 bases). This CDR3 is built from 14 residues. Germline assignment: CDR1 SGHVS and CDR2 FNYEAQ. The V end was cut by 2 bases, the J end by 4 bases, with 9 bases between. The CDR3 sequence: CASSLFEGNQPQHF. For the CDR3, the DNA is TGTGCCAGCAGCTTATTCGAGGGGAATCAGCCCCAGCATTTT.

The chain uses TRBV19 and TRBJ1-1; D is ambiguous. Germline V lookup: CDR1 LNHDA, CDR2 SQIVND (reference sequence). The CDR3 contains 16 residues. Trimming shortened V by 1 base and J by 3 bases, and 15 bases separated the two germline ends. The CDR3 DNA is TGTGCCAGTAGTATAGGGCAGGCGGGGTACCACACTGAAGCTTTCTTT. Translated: CASSIGQAGYHTEAFF. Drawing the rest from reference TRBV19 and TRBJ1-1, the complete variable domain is DGGITQSPKYLFRKEGQNVTLSCEQNLNHDAMYWYRQDPGQGLRLIYYSQIVNDFQKGDIAEGYSVSREKKESFPLTVTSAQKNPTAFYLCASSIGQAGYHTEAFFGQGTRLTVV.

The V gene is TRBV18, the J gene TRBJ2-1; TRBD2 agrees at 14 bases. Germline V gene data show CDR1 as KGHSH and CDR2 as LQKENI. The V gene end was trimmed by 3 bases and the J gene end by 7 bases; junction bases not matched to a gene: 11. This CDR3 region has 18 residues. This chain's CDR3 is CASSPGTSGSLNPNEQFF. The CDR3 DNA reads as TGTGCCAGCTCACCCGGGACTAGCGGGAGCTTAAACCCAAATGAGCAGTTCTTC.

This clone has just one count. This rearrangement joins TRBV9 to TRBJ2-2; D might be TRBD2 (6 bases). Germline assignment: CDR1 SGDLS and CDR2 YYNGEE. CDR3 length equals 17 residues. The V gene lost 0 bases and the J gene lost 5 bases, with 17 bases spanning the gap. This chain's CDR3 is CASSVATTSLRTGELFF. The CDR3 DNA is TGTGCCAGCAGCGTAGCTACCACTAGCCTTCGAACCGGGGAGCTGTTTTTT.

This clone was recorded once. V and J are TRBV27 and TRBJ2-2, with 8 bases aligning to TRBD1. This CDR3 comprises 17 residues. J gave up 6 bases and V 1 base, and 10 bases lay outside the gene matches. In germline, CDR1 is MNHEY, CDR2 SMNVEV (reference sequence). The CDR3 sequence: CASSLFSVTGEPGELFF. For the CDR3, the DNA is TGTGCCAGCAGTTTATTTAGTGTGACAGGGGAACCCGGGGAGCTGTTTTTT.

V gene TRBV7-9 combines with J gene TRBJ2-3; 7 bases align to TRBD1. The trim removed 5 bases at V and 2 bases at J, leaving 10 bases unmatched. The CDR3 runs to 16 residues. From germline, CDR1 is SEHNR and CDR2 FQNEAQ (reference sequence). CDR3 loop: CASSPRGTLLTDTQYF. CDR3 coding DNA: TGTGCCAGCAGCCCCAGGGGGACCCTTCTCACAGATACGCAGTATTTT.

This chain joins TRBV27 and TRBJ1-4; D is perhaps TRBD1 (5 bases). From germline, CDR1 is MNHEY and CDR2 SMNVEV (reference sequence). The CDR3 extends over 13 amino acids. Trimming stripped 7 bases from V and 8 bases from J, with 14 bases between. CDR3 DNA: TGTGCCAGCAAACCGGCAGGGTGGGAAAAACTGTTTTTT. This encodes CASKPAGWEKLFF.